The TCR beta chain described here comes from a study of shared clonotypes between healthy human individuals. On the study more broadly: The donor group consisted of a couple of women and three men, aged 18 to 49. Study-wide results and limits: Clonotype sharing levels among donors were expected to vary with sequencing depth.

The CDR3 is 15 amino acids. V was cut by 0 bases and J by 1 base, with 10 bases left in between. Germline V gene sequence: CDR1 SGHNT, CDR2 YYREEE (reference sequence). The assay ran at deep level. Using immunoSEQ multiplex PCR, the repertoire was profiled, and TCRdb retains in-frame clones only, with some absent. The sample includes 1 million to 1.3 million clones, around 78% seen only once; the top ten take roughly 0.57%. As concerns this clone: The target antigen is unknown.

This receptor was obtained from a man younger than 35 in good health. Some clones in this sample may be carry-over from other donors' samples. The V call is TRBV5-4, the J call TRBJ2-5; the D is unclear. Specimen: memory CD4+ T cells from PBMCs. Regarding subset: CD45RA-negative fraction. This chain's CDR3 is CASSLEEQAQETQYF. The CDR3 nucleotides are TGTGCCAGCAGCTTGGAGGAGCAGGCCCAAGAGACCCAGTACTTC.